A single sample is the source of the 18 T cell receptor beta chains below, sequenced in a study of T-cell memory formation after mild COVID-19. MiXCR, applied by TCRdb to the 5' RACE reads, yields one record per CDR3 protein. This table has about 180,000 distinct CDR3 sequences, roughly 18% appearing once. The specimen was PBMCs or a T cell subset sorted from them (not recorded which). The receptors here all came from a man younger than 35 who had mild COVID-19 (a few samples of this study predate the infection). Cell type and time point are not known.

In this sample, this clonotype turned up a few times. The chain carries TRBV5-1 and TRBJ2-2; unclear D gene. Looked up from germline, CDR1 is SGHRS and CDR2 is YFSETQ. V lost 4 bases and J lost 5, with 12 bases in between. There are 14 residues in the CDR3. Written as DNA, the CDR3 is TGCGCCAGCAGCCTTACTCCACCTACCGGGGAGCTGTTTTTT. Its translation: CASSLTPPTGELFF.

V and J are TRBV27 and TRBJ2-1; the match to TRBD1 covers 10 bases. There are 15 residues in the CDR3. CDR1 MNHEY and CDR2 SMNVEV come from the germline V gene (reference sequence). The V and J ends lost 3 bases and 7 bases, in that order; junction bases with no gene match: 6. The CDR3 sequence: CASSFRQGARNEQFF. DNA of the CDR3: TGTGCCAGCAGTTTCAGACAGGGGGCGAGGAATGAGCAGTTCTTC.

V gene TRBV3-1 combines with J gene TRBJ2-2; tentative D call: TRBD1 (6 bases). The V end was cut by 2 bases, the J end by 0 bases, with 13 bases between. CDR1 and CDR2 (germline): LGHDT, YNNKEL (reference sequence). This CDR3 has 17 residues. DNA of the CDR3: TGTGCCAGCAGCCAACCGACAGGATCGGCGAACACCGGGGAGCTGTTTTTT. This sequence encodes CASSQPTGSANTGELFF.

This clonotype appeared a few times. The chain employs TRBV4-1 and TRBJ1-4; 7 positions match TRBD1. Losses at the gene ends were 4 bases for V and 0 bases for J; bases not matched to a gene: 5. The CDR3 runs to 16 residues. Germline values: CDR1 MGHRA, CDR2 YSYEKL. The DNA for the CDR3 is TGCGCCAGCAGCCGACAGGGAGGGTCAACTAATGAAAAACTGTTTTTT. It yields the protein CASSRQGGSTNEKLFF.

The chain uses TRBV12-3 or TRBV12-4 and TRBJ1-1; D might be TRBD1 (6 bases). Trimming removed 7 bases from V and 4 bases from J, with 10 bases in between. The CDR3 is 12 amino acids. The CDR3 reads CASTNRATEAFF. CDR3 sequence (DNA): TGTGCCAGCACCAACAGGGCCACTGAAGCTTTCTTT.

The chain joins TRBV7-6 to TRBJ2-1; 7 nucleotides align to TRBD2. The germline CDR1 and CDR2 sequences are SGHVS and FNYEAQ. The CDR3 contains 17 residues. V gave up 2 bases and J gave up 0 bases; unmatched junction bases: 7. The CDR3 region is CASSLQGGAASYNEQFF. The CDR3 nucleotides are TGTGCCAGCAGCTTACAGGGAGGGGCGGCCTCCTACAATGAGCAGTTCTTC.

The table lists this clonotype with a few counts. This chain uses TRBV7-9 with TRBJ1-1; D is uncertain. The CDR3 sequence is 13 residues long. V was pared by 2 bases and J by 6 bases, with 10 bases between. Germline V gene lookup returns CDR1 SEHNR and CDR2 FQNEAQ (reference sequence). CDR3 sequence reads: CASSLYGSSEAFF. CDR3 in DNA: TGTGCCAGCAGCTTATACGGTTCTTCTGAAGCTTTCTTT.

This chain links TRBV2 with TRBJ1-1; D not resolved. The germline CDR1 and CDR2 sequences are SNHLY and FYNNEI. The CDR3 loop spans 15 amino acids. V lost 4 bases and J lost 3, with 15 bases in between. Written as DNA, the CDR3 is TGTGCCAGCAGTGTGACCTATCGAGTGGACACTGAAGCTTTCTTT. This gives the protein CASSVTYRVDTEAFF.

The chain combines TRBV4-3 with TRBJ2-6, with 8 bases fitting TRBD1. V was clipped by 5 bases and J by 10 bases; unmatched bases: 10. Per the germline V gene, CDR1 is LGHNA and CDR2 is YSLEER. CDR3 size: 15 residues. CDR3 loop: CASSLTGQALNVLTF. In nucleotides, the CDR3 is TGCGCCAGCAGCTTAACGGGACAGGCGTTAAACGTCCTGACTTTC.

CDR3 nucleotides: TGTGCCAGCAGCTTACGACCTGGCAGAACTAGCACAGATACGCAGTATTTT. This gives the protein CASSLRPGRTSTDTQYF. The chain is built from TRBV7-3 and TRBJ2-3, with D hard to call. The CDR3 sequence is 17 residues long. From germline, CDR1 is SGHTA and CDR2 FQGTGA. V was trimmed by 2 bases and J by 0 bases, leaving 15 bases between them.

This clonotype was counted a few times. The J gene is TRBJ2-4, the V gene TRBV5-1; no definite D call. Germline CDR1 SGHRS, CDR2 YFSETQ. Trimming took 0 bases from V and 8 from J, leaving 6 bases between them. The CDR3 runs to 12 residues. CDR3 bases: TGCGCCAGCAGCTTGGGCAGCGACATTCAGTACTTC. Protein: CASSLGSDIQYF.

This clonotype was counted many times. The chain uses TRBV5-1 and TRBJ1-1, with 7 bases that match TRBD1. With 4 bases clipped from V and 11 bases from J, the junction kept 5 bases outside the gene matches. CDR1 is SGHRS and CDR2 is YFSETQ in the germline V gene. The CDR3 consists of 11 residues. The CDR3 region is CASSGKGAAFF. In DNA form, the CDR3 reads TGCGCCAGCAGCGGAAAGGGGGCTGCTTTCTTT.

This clonotype turned up a few times. The chain recombines TRBV20-1 with TRBJ2-7; TRBD1 might be the D (5 bases). This CDR3 comprises 15 residues. V was clipped by 0 bases and J by 2 bases, with 14 bases between them. The germline gives CDR1 DFQATT, CDR2 SNEGSKA (reference sequence). The CDR3 coding sequence is TGCAGTGCTAGAGACCCCGGCAGGGCTACCTACGAGCAGTACTTC. This translates into CSARDPGRATYEQYF.

The chain joins TRBV20-1 to TRBJ2-5, with D possibly TRBD2 on 5 matching bases. Trimming removed 5 bases from V and 0 bases from J, with 7 bases in between. This CDR3 has 12 residues. Per the germline V gene, CDR1 is DFQATT and CDR2 is SNEGSKA (reference sequence). The CDR3 DNA sequence: TGCAGTGCTTGGGAGTACCAAGAGACCCAGTACTTC. It yields the protein CSAWEYQETQYF.

This rearrangement joins TRBV10-3 to TRBJ2-5, with D unresolved. The germline gives CDR1 ENHRY, CDR2 SYGVKD. This CDR3 spans 13 amino acids. Trimming left V 0 bases short and J 5 bases short, with 7 bases between. The CDR3 loop reads CAISESTLETQYF. The CDR3 DNA sequence: TGTGCCATCAGTGAGTCGACTCTCGAGACCCAGTACTTC.

The chain employs TRBV7-2 and TRBJ2-2; D remains ambiguous. Germline loops: CDR1 SGHTA, CDR2 FQGNSA. The CDR3 extends over 20 amino acids. Trimming took off 3 bases at V and 3 bases at J, with 26 bases between the two ends. The CDR3 DNA reads as TGTGCCAGCAGCTTTTCGCCAGAATACCGGGCCTCCCGATACACCGGGGAGCTGTTTTTT. This codes for CASSFSPEYRASRYTGELFF.

The chain joins TRBV13 to TRBJ2-6, with D perhaps matching TRBD2 (5 bases). The CDR3 loop spans 17 amino acids. Germline CDR1 reads PRHDT; CDR2 reads FYEKMQ (reference sequence). Deletions cut 2 bases from V and 4 bases from J, with 15 bases between. CDR3 sequence (DNA): TGTGCCAGCAGCTTACGGTCGGGGAGACCAGGGGCCAACGTCCTGACTTTC. It translates to CASSLRSGRPGANVLTF.

The gene calls are TRBV20-1 and TRBJ2-4; D is uncertain. V lost 0 bases and J 0 bases, leaving 9 bases between the germline ends. In germline, CDR1 is DFQATT, CDR2 SNEGSKA (reference sequence). The CDR3 spans 15 residues. CDR3 residues: CSARDYSEAKNIQYF. CDR3 in DNA: TGCAGTGCTAGAGATTATTCCGAAGCCAAAAACATTCAGTACTTC.